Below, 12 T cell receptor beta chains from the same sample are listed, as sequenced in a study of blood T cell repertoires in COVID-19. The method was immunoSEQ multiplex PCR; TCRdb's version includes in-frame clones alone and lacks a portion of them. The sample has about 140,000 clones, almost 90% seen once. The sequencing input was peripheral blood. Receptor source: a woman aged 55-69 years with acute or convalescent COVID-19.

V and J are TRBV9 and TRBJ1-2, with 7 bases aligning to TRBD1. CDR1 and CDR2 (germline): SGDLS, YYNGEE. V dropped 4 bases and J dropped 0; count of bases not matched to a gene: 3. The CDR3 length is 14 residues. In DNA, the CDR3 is TGTGCCAGCAGCCGACAGGGAGCTAACTATGGCTACACCTTC. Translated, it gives CASSRQGANYGYTF.

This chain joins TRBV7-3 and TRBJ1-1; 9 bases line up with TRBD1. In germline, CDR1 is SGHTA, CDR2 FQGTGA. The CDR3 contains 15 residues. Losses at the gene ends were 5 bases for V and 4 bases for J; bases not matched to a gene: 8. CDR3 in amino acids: CASSTSTGGITEAFF. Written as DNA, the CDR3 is TGTGCCAGCAGCACCTCGACAGGGGGTATCACTGAAGCTTTCTTT.

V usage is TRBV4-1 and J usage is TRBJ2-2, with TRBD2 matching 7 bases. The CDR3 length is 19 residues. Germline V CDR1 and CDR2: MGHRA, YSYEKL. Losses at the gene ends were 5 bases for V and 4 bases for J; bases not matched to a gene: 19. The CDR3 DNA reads TGCGCCAGCAGCACGCGGCCCGGGACGAGCGGCGGGGGCACCGGGGAGCTGTTTTTT. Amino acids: CASSTRPGTSGGGTGELFF.

The CDR3 protein is CASSQGGGFGTEAFF. CDR3 DNA sequence: TGCGCCAGCAGCCAGGGAGGGGGGTTCGGCACTGAAGCTTTCTTT. This chain joins TRBV4-1 and TRBJ1-1; the D gene is possibly TRBD1 (6 bases). V lost 3 bases and J 4 bases, leaving 15 bases between the germline ends. This CDR3 has 15 amino acids. Per germline, CDR1 MGHRA and CDR2 YSYEKL.

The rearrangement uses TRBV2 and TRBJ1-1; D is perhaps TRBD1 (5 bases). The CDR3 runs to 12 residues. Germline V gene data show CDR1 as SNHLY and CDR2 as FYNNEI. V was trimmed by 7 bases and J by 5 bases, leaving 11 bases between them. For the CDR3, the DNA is TGTGCCAGCACGGGGGTGAGAACTGAAGCTTTCTTT. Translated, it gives CASTGVRTEAFF.

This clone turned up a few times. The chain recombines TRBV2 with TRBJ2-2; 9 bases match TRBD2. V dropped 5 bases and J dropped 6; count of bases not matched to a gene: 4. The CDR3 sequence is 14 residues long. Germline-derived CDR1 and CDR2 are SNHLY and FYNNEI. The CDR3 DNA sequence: TGTGCCAGCAGTCAACTAGCGGGTCCCGGGGAGCTGTTTTTT. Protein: CASSQLAGPGELFF.

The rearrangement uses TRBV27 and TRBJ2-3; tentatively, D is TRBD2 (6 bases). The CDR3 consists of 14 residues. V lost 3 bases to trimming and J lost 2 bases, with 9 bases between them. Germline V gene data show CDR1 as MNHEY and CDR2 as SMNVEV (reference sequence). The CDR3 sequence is CASSFWGDTDTQYF. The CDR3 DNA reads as TGTGCCAGCAGTTTCTGGGGGGACACAGATACGCAGTATTTT.

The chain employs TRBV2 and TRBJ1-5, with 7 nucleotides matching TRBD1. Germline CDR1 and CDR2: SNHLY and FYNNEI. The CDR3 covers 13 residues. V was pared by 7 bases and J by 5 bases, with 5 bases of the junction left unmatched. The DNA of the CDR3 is TGTGCCAGCACTAACGACAGGGATCAGCCCCAGCATTTT. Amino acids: CASTNDRDQPQHF.

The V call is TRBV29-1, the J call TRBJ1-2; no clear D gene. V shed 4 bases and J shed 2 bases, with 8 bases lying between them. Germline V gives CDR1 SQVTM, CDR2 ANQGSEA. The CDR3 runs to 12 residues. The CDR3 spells CSVAKSNYGYTF. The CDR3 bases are TGCAGCGTTGCAAAATCCAACTATGGCTACACCTTC.

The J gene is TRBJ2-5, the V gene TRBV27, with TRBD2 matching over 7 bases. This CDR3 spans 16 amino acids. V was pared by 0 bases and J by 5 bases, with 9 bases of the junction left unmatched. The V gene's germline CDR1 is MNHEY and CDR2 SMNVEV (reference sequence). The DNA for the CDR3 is TGTGCCAGCAGTTTATCCGTTGGGGGGGGTTTGGAGACCCAGTACTTC. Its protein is CASSLSVGGGLETQYF.

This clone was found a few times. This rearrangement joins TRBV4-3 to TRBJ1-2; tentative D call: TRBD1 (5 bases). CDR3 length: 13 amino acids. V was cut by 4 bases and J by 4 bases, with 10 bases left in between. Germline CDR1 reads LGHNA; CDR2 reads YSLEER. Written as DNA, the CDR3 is TGCGCCAGCAGCCCCGACAGATCCTATGGCTACACCTTC. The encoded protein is CASSPDRSYGYTF.

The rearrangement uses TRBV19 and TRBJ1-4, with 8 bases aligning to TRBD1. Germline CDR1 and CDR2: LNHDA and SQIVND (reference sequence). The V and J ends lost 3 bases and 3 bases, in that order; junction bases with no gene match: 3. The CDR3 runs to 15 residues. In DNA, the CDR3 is TGTGCCAGTAGTATGAACAGGGGGGCTAATGAAAAACTGTTTTTT. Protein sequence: CASSMNRGANEKLFF.